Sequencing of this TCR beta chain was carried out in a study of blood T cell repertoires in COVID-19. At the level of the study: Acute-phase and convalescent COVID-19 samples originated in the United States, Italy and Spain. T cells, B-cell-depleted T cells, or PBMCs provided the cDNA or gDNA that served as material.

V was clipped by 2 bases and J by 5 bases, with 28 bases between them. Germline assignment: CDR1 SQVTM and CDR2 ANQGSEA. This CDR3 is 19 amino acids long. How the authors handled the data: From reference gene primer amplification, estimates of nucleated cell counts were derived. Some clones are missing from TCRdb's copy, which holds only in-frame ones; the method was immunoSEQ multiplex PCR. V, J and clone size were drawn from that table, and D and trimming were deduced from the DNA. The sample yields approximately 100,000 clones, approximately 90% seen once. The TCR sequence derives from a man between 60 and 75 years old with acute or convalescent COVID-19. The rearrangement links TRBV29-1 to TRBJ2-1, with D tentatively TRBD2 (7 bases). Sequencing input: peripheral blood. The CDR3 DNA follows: TGCAGCGTTGAACGAACAGGGAAAGGTGGGGGGGTAGTTCACAATGAGCAGTTCTTC. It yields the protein CSVERTGKGGGVVHNEQFF.